A selection of T cell receptor beta chains follows, all from one sample in a study of blood T cell repertoires in COVID-19. Produced via immunoSEQ multiplex PCR; TCRdb's table is partial and in-frame only. The sample gives some 220,000 clones, roughly 84% of which show up once; approximately 10% is in the top ten. The sample taken for sequencing was peripheral blood. The receptor source for this set is a man aged 50 to 59 with active or convalescent COVID-19. Each CDR3 is given with its conserved first and last residue. D genes are given only for firm matches. Rows give clone size only sometimes, using once, few, many, or a class for an expanded clone.

TRBV10-3,TRBJ2-3,TRBD1,NA,CAIRGTGSPDTQYF,TGTGCCATCAGGGGGACAGGTTCGCCAGATACGCAGTATTTT
TRBV5-4,TRBJ2-5,TRBD2,NA,CASSSASGSGETQYF,TGTGCCAGCAGTTCGGCTAGCGGGAGTGGAGAGACCCAGTACTTC
TRBV24-1,TRBJ1-2,NA,once,CATSQGSTYGYTF,TGTGCCACCAGTCAGGGTTCTACCTATGGCTACACCTTC
TRBV28,TRBJ2-5,TRBD2,NA,CASRPSGAIGTQYF,TGTGCCAGCAGACCGAGCGGGGCAATTGGGACCCAGTACTTC
TRBV5-1,TRBJ2-3,TRBD2,NA,CASSLASGGGTDTQYF,TGCGCCAGCAGCTTGGCGAGCGGGGGAGGCACAGATACGCAGTATTTT
TRBV24-1,TRBJ2-1,TRBD2,NA,CATSDPRLANNEQFF,TGTGCCACCAGTGATCCCCGACTAGCGAACAATGAGCAGTTCTTC
TRBV7-2,TRBJ1-5,NA,NA,CASSPHGSLNQPQHF,TGTGCCAGCAGCCCACACGGGTCCCTCAATCAGCCCCAGCATTTT
TRBV10-2,TRBJ2-5,NA,NA,CASSILRGRKETQYF,TGCGCCAGCAGTATCCTAAGAGGGAGAAAAGAGACCCAGTACTTC
TRBV15,TRBJ1-5,TRBD1,once,CATGAYRDRGQPQHF,TGTGCCACCGGGGCCTACCGGGACAGGGGTCAGCCCCAGCATTTT
TRBV9,TRBJ2-2,NA,once,CASSVGLITGELFF,TGTGCCAGCAGCGTAGGACTGATCACCGGGGAGCTGTTTTTT
TRBV3-1/TRBV3-2,TRBJ2-5,NA,NA,CASSQDRGETQYF,TGTGCCAGCAGCCAAGATAGGGGTGAGACCCAGTACTTC
TRBV5-6,TRBJ1-4,NA,NA,CASSFGQTPEKLFF,TGTGCCAGCAGCTTCGGACAGACCCCTGAAAAACTGTTTTTT
TRBV7-8,TRBJ1-4,NA,NA,CASSSGAPTEDEKLFF,TGTGCCAGCAGCTCAGGGGCCCCCACCGAGGATGAAAAACTGTTTTTT
TRBV11-2,TRBJ2-2,TRBD2,NA,CASSLGLGRSTGELFF,TGTGCCAGCAGCTTAGGCCTCGGGAGGTCCACCGGGGAGCTGTTTTTT
TRBV28,TRBJ1-2,NA,NA,CASTTTAGGWYGYTF,TGTGCCAGCACCACCACGGCGGGGGGCTGGTATGGCTACACCTTC
TRBV7-2,TRBJ2-1,TRBD2,few,CASSLGGSGGYNEQFF,TGTGCCAGCAGCCTAGGGGGTAGCGGGGGTTACAATGAGCAGTTCTTC
TRBV7-9,TRBJ2-3,TRBD1,NA,CASSLPGTGATDTQYF,TGTGCCAGCAGCTTACCCGGGACAGGGGCCACAGATACGCAGTATTTT
TRBV25-1,TRBJ1-3,TRBD1,NA,CASSGKLLRDSSGNTIYF,TGTGCCAGCAGTGGAAAACTACTCAGGGACAGCTCTGGAAACACCATATATTTT
TRBV2,TRBJ2-1,TRBD1,NA,CASSPDRGPYNEQFF,TGTGCCAGCAGCCCCGACAGGGGCCCCTACAATGAGCAGTTCTTC
TRBV5-1,TRBJ1-4,TRBD1,NA,CASRVGQGAPANEKLFF,TGCGCCAGCAGGGTCGGACAGGGGGCGCCGGCTAATGAAAAACTGTTTTTT
TRBV4-1,TRBJ1-5,TRBD1,once,CASSLDRAGGISNQPQHF,TGCGCCAGCAGCCTCGATCGGGCAGGGGGAATTAGCAATCAGCCCCAGCATTTT
TRBV24-1,TRBJ2-1,NA,NA,CATSDFSEFGQFF,TGTGCCACCAGTGATTTTAGCGAGTTCGGGCAGTTCTTC
TRBV19,TRBJ2-4,TRBD1,NA,CASSPGTALNIQYF,TGTGCCAGTAGCCCCGGGACAGCTTTAAACATTCAGTACTTC
TRBV6-2/TRBV6-3,TRBJ1-5,NA,NA,CASSKGGSNQPQHF,TGTGCCAGCAGTAAGGGAGGTAGCAATCAGCCCCAGCATTTT
TRBV2,TRBJ1-5,TRBD1,NA,CASSQQGRTGPQHF,TGTGCCAGCAGTCAACAGGGGAGGACCGGGCCCCAGCATTTT
TRBV27,TRBJ2-7,TRBD2,NA,CASSFSSGSLGTYEQYF,TGTGCCAGCAGTTTTTCTAGCGGGAGCCTAGGGACCTACGAGCAGTACTTC
TRBV5-1,TRBJ1-2,NA,NA,CASSFRGSEGSKDGYTF,TGCGCCAGCAGCTTCCGGGGTTCGGAAGGGTCAAAGGATGGCTACACCTTC
TRBV19,TRBJ2-1,NA,NA,CASRSLQGLNEQFF,TGTGCCAGTAGGAGTTTACAGGGTCTGAATGAGCAGTTCTTC
TRBV9,TRBJ2-1,TRBD2,NA,CASSVRTGGTYNEQFF,TGTGCCAGCAGCGTAAGGACGGGGGGAACCTACAATGAGCAGTTCTTC
TRBV24-1,TRBJ2-1,TRBD1,once,CATSDRDRGSYNEQFF,TGTGCCACCAGTGACCGGGACAGGGGTTCCTACAATGAGCAGTTCTTC
TRBV6-5,TRBJ1-1,TRBD1,NA,CASSSGTGGTEAFF,TGTGCCAGCAGTTCCGGGACAGGGGGCACTGAAGCTTTCTTT
TRBV13,TRBJ1-4,TRBD1,NA,CASSLLTSGTGDEKLFF,TGTGCCAGCAGCCTCTTGACGTCCGGGACAGGGGATGAAAAACTGTTTTTT
TRBV9,TRBJ2-1,NA,NA,CASSVGVAWYNEQFF,TGTGCCAGCAGCGTAGGGGTAGCTTGGTACAATGAGCAGTTCTTC
TRBV5-1,TRBJ1-2,NA,NA,CASSVTAGPEEGYTF,TGCGCCAGCAGCGTCACCGCGGGACCTGAGGAAGGCTACACCTTC
TRBV7-9,TRBJ2-1,NA,NA,CAITGGSSYNEQFF,TGTGCCATTACAGGCGGAAGCTCCTACAATGAGCAGTTCTTC
TRBV15,TRBJ2-2,TRBD2,NA,CATSRTSRTSGRETGELFF,TGTGCCACCAGCAGAACGTCACGGACTAGCGGGAGGGAGACCGGGGAGCTGTTTTTT
TRBV2,TRBJ2-3,TRBD2,few,CASSVERGGGTQYF,TGTGCCAGCAGTGTGGAGCGGGGGGGCGGTACGCAGTATTTT
TRBV18,TRBJ2-1,NA,NA,CASSPDSAEQFF,TGTGCCAGCTCGCCAGACTCGGCGGAGCAGTTCTTC
TRBV4-3,TRBJ1-5,NA,NA,CASSQDRGQPQHF,TGCGCCAGCAGCCAAGATCGAGGGCAGCCCCAGCATTTT
TRBV5-6,TRBJ2-5,TRBD2,few,CASSLAGIGETQYF,TGTGCCAGCAGCTTAGCGGGAATCGGAGAGACCCAGTACTTC
TRBV7-8,TRBJ2-5,TRBD1,NA,CASSPGQGETQYF,TGTGCCAGCAGCCCTGGACAGGGGGAGACCCAGTACTTC
TRBV6-4,TRBJ1-5,TRBD1,once,CASRGRGQGVGNQPQHF,TGTGCCAGCAGGGGGAGGGGACAGGGGGTCGGCAATCAGCCCCAGCATTTT
TRBV5-1,TRBJ2-1,TRBD1,NA,CASRGQGASNEQFF,TGCGCCAGCAGGGGACAGGGGGCGAGTAATGAGCAGTTCTTC